This entry lists 10 T cell receptor beta chains sequenced from one sample in a study of blood T cell repertoires in COVID-19. Sequencing was performed with immunoSEQ multiplex PCR; in TCRdb, only in-frame clones are kept and a portion is missing. The sample records fewer than 300,000 clones, approximately 86% being singletons. Sequencing input: peripheral blood. All receptors derive from a man aged 18 to 30 with active or convalescent COVID-19.

The chain is built from TRBV7-2 and TRBJ1-5; possibly TRBD1 for D (6 bases). Germline lookup yields CDR1 SGHTA and CDR2 FQGNSA. The CDR3 runs to 15 residues. Trimming shortened V by 4 bases and J by 5 bases, and 15 bases separated the two germline ends. For the CDR3, the DNA is TGTGCCAGCAGCTGGTCGGGGGGGGCCCATCAGCCCCAGCATTTT. Residues: CASSWSGGAHQPQHF.

CDR3 in amino acids: CASISGTEGYTF. DNA of the CDR3: TGTGCCAGCATCTCCGGGACAGAAGGCTACACCTTC. This chain connects TRBV2 to TRBJ1-2; TRBD1 aligns across 7 bases. The CDR3 totals 12 residues. Germline V CDR1 and CDR2: SNHLY, FYNNEI. Germline trimming cut 7 bases from V and 8 bases from J; bases unmatched to any gene: 7.

This chain uses TRBV7-6 with TRBJ1-2, with D maybe TRBD1 (6 bases). V shed 1 base and J shed 1 base, with 16 bases lying between them. Germline lookup yields CDR1 SGHVS and CDR2 FNYEAQ. The CDR3 covers 17 residues. CDR3 residues: CASSLVRGGLLNYGYTF. Written as DNA, the CDR3 is TGTGCCAGCAGCTTAGTCAGGGGTGGTTTGCTTAACTATGGCTACACCTTC.

The chain joins TRBV10-2 to TRBJ2-7, with D hard to call. Per the germline V gene, CDR1 is WSHSY and CDR2 is SAAADI. Deletions cut 4 bases from V and 0 bases from J, with 7 bases between. The CDR3 consists of 13 residues. The CDR3 reads CASSGSSSYEQYF. CDR3 DNA sequence: TGCGCCAGCAGTGGATCTAGCTCCTACGAGCAGTACTTC.

This chain connects TRBV3-1 (or the pseudogene TRBV3-2) to TRBJ1-1; D is unresolved. Per germline, CDR1 LGHDT and CDR2 YNNKEL (reference sequence). There are 15 residues in the CDR3. The V gene lost 4 bases and the J gene lost 2 bases, with 14 bases spanning the gap. The DNA for the CDR3 is TGTGCCAGCAGCCCTAGACTACAGTTTAACACTGAAGCTTTCTTT. This sequence encodes CASSPRLQFNTEAFF.

This chain uses TRBV7-9 with TRBJ2-1; weak D call: TRBD2 (7 bases). The CDR3 runs 15 residues. The ends were cut back, 2 bases at V and 7 bases at J, with 15 bases in the middle. CDR1 SEHNR and CDR2 FQNEAQ come from the germline V gene (reference sequence). The CDR3: CASSLNLGGGNEQFF. The CDR3 DNA reads TGTGCCAGCAGCTTAAACTTGGGAGGGGGGAATGAGCAGTTCTTC. Complete variable domain (other parts from reference TRBV7-9 and TRBJ2-1): DTGVSQNPRHKITKRGQNVTFRCDPISEHNRLYWYRQTLGQGPEFLTYFQNEAQLEKSRLLSDRFSAERPKGSFSTLEIQRTEQGDSAMYLCASSLNLGGGNEQFFGPGTRLTVL.

The CDR3: CASSATGSSTEAFF. CDR3 nucleotide sequence: TGTGCCAGCAGTGCTACAGGGTCGAGCACTGAAGCTTTCTTT. The rearrangement uses TRBV2 and TRBJ1-1, with D possibly TRBD1 on 6 matching bases. V was shortened by 4 bases and J by 4 bases, with 13 bases between the two germline ends. Germline V gene data show CDR1 as SNHLY and CDR2 as FYNNEI. This CDR3 region has 14 residues. Full variable domain (outside the CDR3, taken from reference TRBV2 and TRBJ1-1): EPEVTQTPSHQVTQMGQEVILRCVPISNHLYFYWYRQILGQKVEFLVSFYNNEISEKSEIFDDQFSVERPDGSNFTLKIRSTKLEDSAMYFCASSATGSSTEAFFGQGTRLTVV.

The J gene is TRBJ2-7, the V gene TRBV15, with TRBD2 as a possible D gene (7 bases). Germline V lookup: CDR1 LNHNV, CDR2 YYDKDF (reference sequence). The germline V and J ends were trimmed by 4 bases and 1 base, with 14 bases remaining between them. The CDR3 has 15 amino acids. CDR3 sequence: CATSNRGADSYEQYF. The CDR3 region has the DNA TGTGCCACCAGCAACCGGGGGGCCGATTCCTACGAGCAGTACTTC.

This clone has only a few counts. The chain carries TRBV7-3 and TRBJ2-1, with unresolved D. Per the germline V gene, CDR1 is SGHTA and CDR2 is FQGTGA. V lost 5 bases to trimming and J lost 0 bases, with 5 bases between them. CDR3 length equals 13 residues. CDR3 sequence: CASSPSSYNEQFF. Here the CDR3 DNA reads TGTGCCAGCAGCCCTTCCTCCTACAATGAGCAGTTCTTC.

This clone was seen once. The chain links TRBV4-3 to TRBJ1-6; D might be TRBD1 (5 bases). Trimming pared 2 bases from V and 7 bases from J, leaving 15 bases between. Germline CDR1 and CDR2: LGHNA and YSLEER. The CDR3 consists of 16 residues. In DNA form, the CDR3 reads TGCGCCAGCAGCCAATTGCCTACAGGTTCCAATTCACCCCTCCACTTT. Amino acids: CASSQLPTGSNSPLHF.